These T cell receptor beta chains were read from a single sample in a study of cytomegalovirus exposure and HLA in healthy donors. Clones were sequenced by immunoSEQ multiplex PCR, and TCRdb holds only the in-frame ones, with some missing. The sample has 75,000 to 95,000 clones, 78% seen once. Sequences were obtained from PBMCs. The source of these receptors is a woman between 40 and 50 years old in good health and CMV-seropositive. The CDR3 runs from the conserved cysteine through the conserved F or W. Fields, in order: V gene, CDR3 length, clone size, D gene, J gene, CDR3 protein, CDR3 DNA. The D gene is left open where the match is weak. Part of the rows lack a size; the others show once, few, many or a class for expanded clones.

v_gene: TRBV5-1; len: 15; abundance: few; d_gene: NA; j_gene: TRBJ2-5; CDR3aa: CASSLVQGMGETQYF; CDR3nt: TGCGCCAGCAGCTTGGTTCAGGGGATGGGGGAGACCCAGTACTTC
v_gene: TRBV27; len: 17; abundance: NA; d_gene: TRBD1; j_gene: TRBJ2-7; CDR3aa: CTSSRAGTGNVDNEQYF; CDR3nt: TGTACCAGCAGCCGGGCCGGGACAGGGAACGTGGATAACGAGCAGTACTTC
v_gene: TRBV28; len: 12; abundance: NA; d_gene: TRBD1; j_gene: TRBJ1-2; CDR3aa: CASSGQAYGYTF; CDR3nt: TGTGCCAGCAGTGGACAGGCCTATGGCTACACCTTC
v_gene: TRBV7-9; len: 16; abundance: NA; d_gene: TRBD2; j_gene: TRBJ2-7; CDR3aa: CASSSGLAGHSYEQYF; CDR3nt: TGTGCCAGCAGCTCAGGACTAGCGGGGCACTCCTACGAGCAGTACTTC
v_gene: TRBV6-6; len: 13; abundance: NA; d_gene: TRBD1; j_gene: TRBJ2-7; CDR3aa: CASADRVSYEQYF; CDR3nt: TGTGCCAGCGCTGACAGGGTTTCCTACGAGCAGTACTTC
v_gene: TRBV19; len: 16; abundance: NA; d_gene: TRBD1; j_gene: TRBJ1-5; CDR3aa: CASSWGQSGPNQPQHF; CDR3nt: TGTGCCAGTAGTTGGGGACAGTCGGGTCCCAATCAGCCCCAGCATTTT
v_gene: TRBV5-1; len: 14; abundance: few; d_gene: TRBD1; j_gene: TRBJ2-7; CDR3aa: CASSSGQGVREQYF; CDR3nt: TGCGCCAGCAGCTCGGGACAGGGAGTCCGCGAGCAGTACTTC
v_gene: TRBV19; len: 13; abundance: NA; d_gene: NA; j_gene: TRBJ2-7; CDR3aa: CASSIPSSYEQYF; CDR3nt: TGTGCCAGTAGTATCCCTAGCTCCTACGAGCAGTACTTC
v_gene: TRBV19; len: 16; abundance: NA; d_gene: NA; j_gene: TRBJ2-6; CDR3aa: CASSITIWAGANVLTF; CDR3nt: TGTGCCAGTAGTATAACTATCTGGGCTGGGGCCAACGTCCTGACTTTC
v_gene: TRBV4-3; len: 14; abundance: NA; d_gene: NA; j_gene: TRBJ2-3; CDR3aa: CATSEGHYTDTQYF; CDR3nt: TGCGCCACCTCCGAGGGACACTATACAGATACGCAGTATTTT
v_gene: TRBV4-1; len: 14; abundance: once; d_gene: NA; j_gene: TRBJ1-2; CDR3aa: CASSQDQASPGYTF; CDR3nt: TGCGCCAGCAGCCAAGATCAGGCCAGCCCGGGCTACACCTTC
v_gene: TRBV4-3; len: 14; abundance: NA; d_gene: NA; j_gene: TRBJ2-7; CDR3aa: CASSQEETDYEQYF; CDR3nt: TGCGCCAGCAGCCAAGAGGAGACAGATTACGAGCAGTACTTC
v_gene: TRBV6-5; len: 14; abundance: NA; d_gene: NA; j_gene: TRBJ2-3; CDR3aa: CASTISARTDTQYF; CDR3nt: TGTGCCAGCACCATTAGCGCCCGCACAGATACGCAGTATTTT
v_gene: TRBV5-6; len: 16; abundance: NA; d_gene: TRBD1; j_gene: TRBJ2-3; CDR3aa: CASSLGTGLSTDTQYF; CDR3nt: TGTGCCAGCAGCCTGGGGACAGGGCTGAGCACAGATACGCAGTATTTT
v_gene: TRBV29-1; len: 16; abundance: NA; d_gene: TRBD1; j_gene: TRBJ2-6; CDR3aa: CSVGTGAPSGANVLTF; CDR3nt: TGCAGCGTGGGGACAGGGGCCCCCTCTGGGGCCAACGTCCTGACTTTC
v_gene: TRBV5-8; len: 14; abundance: NA; d_gene: NA; j_gene: TRBJ2-4; CDR3aa: CASSFRRTANIQYF; CDR3nt: TGTGCCAGCAGCTTTAGACGGACTGCAAACATTCAGTACTTC
v_gene: TRBV18; len: 15; abundance: NA; d_gene: TRBD1; j_gene: TRBJ1-3; CDR3aa: CAIRRETGAGNTIYF; CDR3nt: TGTGCCATCAGAAGGGAGACAGGGGCTGGAAACACCATATATTTT
v_gene: TRBV29-1; len: 13; abundance: NA; d_gene: NA; j_gene: TRBJ2-1; CDR3aa: CSVGAGAYNEQFF; CDR3nt: TGCAGCGTTGGTGCCGGTGCCTACAATGAGCAGTTCTTC
v_gene: TRBV9; len: 16; abundance: NA; d_gene: NA; j_gene: TRBJ2-3; CDR3aa: CASSVASAISTDTQYF; CDR3nt: TGTGCCAGCAGCGTAGCTAGCGCGATAAGCACAGATACGCAGTATTTT
v_gene: TRBV5-1; len: 13; abundance: NA; d_gene: TRBD1; j_gene: TRBJ1-1; CDR3aa: CASSRDRDTEAFF; CDR3nt: TGCGCCAGCAGCAGGGACAGAGACACTGAAGCTTTCTTT
v_gene: TRBV7-9; len: 14; abundance: NA; d_gene: TRBD1; j_gene: TRBJ1-4; CDR3aa: CASSSDRGTEKLFF; CDR3nt: TGTGCCAGCAGCTCCGACAGGGGAACTGAAAAACTGTTTTTT
v_gene: TRBV6-6; len: 14; abundance: NA; d_gene: TRBD2; j_gene: TRBJ2-7; CDR3aa: CASSSRREGLEQYF; CDR3nt: TGTGCCAGCAGTTCACGACGGGAGGGCCTCGAGCAGTACTTC
v_gene: TRBV6-5; len: 15; abundance: few; d_gene: NA; j_gene: TRBJ1-3; CDR3aa: CASRSTQGSGNTIYF; CDR3nt: TGTGCCAGCAGATCTACTCAGGGTTCTGGAAACACCATATATTTT
v_gene: TRBV5-1; len: 14; abundance: NA; d_gene: TRBD1; j_gene: TRBJ2-7; CDR3aa: CASSLGQGGYEQYF; CDR3nt: TGCGCCAGCAGCCTAGGACAGGGTGGGTACGAGCAGTACTTC
v_gene: TRBV11-3; len: 15; abundance: NA; d_gene: NA; j_gene: TRBJ1-1; CDR3aa: CASSRAGEVNTEAFF; CDR3nt: TGTGCCAGCAGCCGGGCGGGAGAGGTGAACACTGAAGCTTTCTTT
v_gene: TRBV7-6; len: 16; abundance: NA; d_gene: TRBD1; j_gene: TRBJ1-3; CDR3aa: CASSLDQGAAGNTIYF; CDR3nt: TGTGCCAGCAGCTTAGATCAGGGGGCGGCTGGAAACACCATATATTTT
v_gene: TRBV5-6; len: 13; abundance: NA; d_gene: NA; j_gene: TRBJ2-5; CDR3aa: CATSGMREETQYF; CDR3nt: TGTGCCACTTCCGGTATGCGGGAAGAGACCCAGTACTTC
v_gene: TRBV2; len: 14; abundance: NA; d_gene: NA; j_gene: TRBJ2-6; CDR3aa: CATPERSGANVLTF; CDR3nt: TGTGCCACCCCAGAGCGCTCTGGGGCCAACGTCCTGACTTTC
v_gene: TRBV7-3; len: 14; abundance: NA; d_gene: TRBD2; j_gene: TRBJ2-1; CDR3aa: CASSPGGAYNEQFF; CDR3nt: TGTGCCAGCAGTCCCGGGGGGGCCTACAATGAGCAGTTCTTC
v_gene: TRBV2; len: 15; abundance: NA; d_gene: NA; j_gene: TRBJ1-1; CDR3aa: CASSEGQGMGSEAFF; CDR3nt: TGTGCCAGCAGTGAGGGGCAGGGAATGGGCTCTGAAGCTTTCTTT
v_gene: TRBV10-3; len: 15; abundance: NA; d_gene: NA; j_gene: TRBJ2-3; CDR3aa: CAIRWTDLSTDTQYF; CDR3nt: TGTGCCATCAGATGGACAGACCTCAGCACAGATACGCAGTATTTT
v_gene: TRBV28; len: 14; abundance: NA; d_gene: TRBD2; j_gene: TRBJ2-1; CDR3aa: CASSPSFGGREQFF; CDR3nt: TGTGCCAGCAGCCCAAGCTTCGGGGGGAGGGAGCAGTTCTTC
v_gene: TRBV27; len: 16; abundance: NA; d_gene: TRBD2; j_gene: TRBJ2-3; CDR3aa: CASIPSGTSITDTQYF; CDR3nt: TGTGCCAGCATTCCTTCAGGGACTAGCATCACAGATACGCAGTATTTT
v_gene: TRBV29-1; len: 11; abundance: NA; d_gene: NA; j_gene: TRBJ2-7; CDR3aa: CSVMQGDEQYF; CDR3nt: TGCAGCGTCATGCAGGGCGACGAGCAGTACTTC
v_gene: TRBV7-9; len: 15; abundance: NA; d_gene: NA; j_gene: TRBJ2-3; CDR3aa: CAILDLEELADTQYF; CDR3nt: TGTGCCATACTTGATTTGGAGGAGTTGGCAGATACGCAGTATTTT
v_gene: TRBV11-1; len: 14; abundance: NA; d_gene: NA; j_gene: TRBJ2-7; CDR3aa: CASSSDLGDYEQYF; CDR3nt: TGTGCCAGCAGCTCGGATCTAGGGGACTACGAGCAGTACTTC
v_gene: TRBV5-1; len: 13; abundance: NA; d_gene: NA; j_gene: TRBJ2-5; CDR3aa: CASSLTLGETQYF; CDR3nt: TGCGCCAGCAGCTTGACTCTCGGAGAGACCCAGTACTTC
v_gene: TRBV10-3; len: 12; abundance: NA; d_gene: TRBD1; j_gene: TRBJ2-7; CDR3aa: CAIGQTGHEQYF; CDR3nt: TGTGCCATCGGACAGACAGGGCACGAGCAGTACTTC
v_gene: TRBV4-1; len: 19; abundance: NA; d_gene: TRBD2; j_gene: TRBJ2-1; CDR3aa: CASSPGGAGGLSSYNEQFF; CDR3nt: TGCGCCAGCAGCCCCGGGGGAGCGGGAGGGCTAAGCTCCTACAATGAGCAGTTCTTC
v_gene: TRBV5-4; len: 15; abundance: NA; d_gene: NA; j_gene: TRBJ2-7; CDR3aa: CASSLEPSGYYEQYF; CDR3nt: TGTGCCAGCAGCTTGGAGCCCTCAGGGTACTACGAGCAGTACTTC
v_gene: TRBV10-3; len: 16; abundance: NA; d_gene: NA; j_gene: TRBJ2-5; CDR3aa: CAISESGAGGLETQYF; CDR3nt: TGTGCCATCAGTGAGAGTGGCGCAGGGGGGTTGGAGACCCAGTACTTC
v_gene: TRBV15; len: 14; abundance: NA; d_gene: NA; j_gene: TRBJ1-3; CDR3aa: CATTQGHSGNTIYF; CDR3nt: TGTGCCACCACACAGGGTCACTCTGGAAACACCATATATTTT
v_gene: TRBV7-2; len: 15; abundance: few; d_gene: NA; j_gene: TRBJ2-7; CDR3aa: CASSPRDSVFYEQYF; CDR3nt: TGTGCCAGCAGCCCCCGGGACTCAGTTTTCTACGAGCAGTACTTC
v_gene: TRBV7-2; len: 14; abundance: NA; d_gene: NA; j_gene: TRBJ1-2; CDR3aa: CASSSGAQDHGYTF; CDR3nt: TGTGCCAGCAGCTCAGGGGCCCAGGACCATGGCTACACCTTC
v_gene: TRBV9; len: 15; abundance: NA; d_gene: TRBD1; j_gene: TRBJ1-4; CDR3aa: CASSGPGTVNEKLFF; CDR3nt: TGTGCCAGCAGCGGTCCCGGGACAGTTAATGAAAAACTGTTTTTT
v_gene: TRBV5-1; len: 14; abundance: NA; d_gene: NA; j_gene: TRBJ2-7; CDR3aa: CASSLLSTPYEQYF; CDR3nt: TGCGCCAGCAGCTTGCTCTCAACACCGTACGAGCAGTACTTC
v_gene: TRBV6-1; len: 18; abundance: once; d_gene: NA; j_gene: TRBJ1-5; CDR3aa: CASSEAKPTGRRNQPQHF; CDR3nt: TGTGCCAGCAGTGAAGCTAAACCAACAGGGCGGAGGAATCAGCCCCAGCATTTT